The sequence of this T cell receptor (beta chain) was determined in a study of Graves' ophthalmopathy and Graves' hyperthyroidism. This CDR3 has 14 amino acids. The ends lost 10 bases at V and 2 bases at J; junction bases unmatched: 6. Germline values: CDR1 SGHVS, CDR2 FNYEAQ. From RNA, the CDR3 regions of TCR beta chains were amplified and sequenced. Second-round multiplex PCR came after a first-round RT-PCR that employed HTBI primers. TCRdb redid the calling of the multiplex PCR reads with MiXCR, one entry per CDR3 protein. This sample carries more than 1,000,000 distinct CDR3 sequences, around a third of them seen once, and the ten largest clones take 8.5% to 14%. This clonotype was recorded at least ten times. Aged 18 to 65, the patients with hyperthyroidism had under 2 months' duration and were newly diagnosed.

Material: peripheral blood or thyroid tissue (not recorded which). This TCR was sampled from an adult man with Graves' hyperthyroidism. The rearrangement uses TRBV7-6 and TRBJ2-5, with 11 bases that match TRBD2. CDR3 nucleotides: TGTGCCACCAAGGGACTAGCGGATCAAGAGACCCAGTACTTC. Its protein product is CATKGLADQETQYF. Supplemented by reference TRBV7-6 and TRBJ2-5, the full variable domain reads GAGVSQSPRYKVTKRGQDVALRCDPISGHVSLYWYRQALGQGPEFLTYFNYEAQQDKSGLPNDRFSAERPEGSISTLTIQRTEQRDSAMYRCATKGLADQETQYFGPGTRLLVL.